This entry is about one TCR beta chain. Its antigen is undetermined. These data are taken from a study of shared clonotypes between healthy human individuals. Study conclusions and caveats: Approximately 4.9% of naive CD4 clonotypes were shared across several donors. Against clonotypes common to all four donors, non-shared ones had lower generation probabilities. Expectations were that clonotype sharing among donors would be affected by sequencing depth.

The CDR3 totals 17 residues. Germline lookup yields CDR1 SGDLS and CDR2 YYNGEE. Trimming at V came to 1 base and at J to 5 bases, leaving 11 bases not matched to a gene. For every subset, genomic DNA was evenly distributed across several immunoSEQ plates. Method: immunoSEQ multiplex PCR; TCRdb's copy keeps in-frame clones and lacks some. Seen here are some 1.5 million clones, 95% to 99% observed once, and the top ten hold about 0.45%. The source material was naive CD4+ T cells sorted from blood. Documented subset: CD45RA+ positively selected. The origin of this receptor is a man aged 30 to 39 in good health. The rearrangement uses TRBV9 and TRBJ2-5; 10 nucleotides agree with TRBD2. CDR3 bases: TGTGCCAGCAGCGTAAGCGGGGCTAGCGGGAGCGGGGAGACCCAGTACTTC. This translates into CASSVSGASGSGETQYF.